This T cell receptor beta chain came from a study of glioma-infiltrating T cells. Notes on the study in general: Above-expected tissue-blood divergence occurred in all gliomas, most in low-grade ones.

Amplification of TCR alpha and beta CDR3 regions from RNA used iRepertoire nested multiplex PCR. Input was 100-400 ng of tissue mRNA or PBMC total RNA. TCRdb fed the multiplex PCR reads into MiXCR, producing one record per CDR3 protein. The sample lists 100,000 to 150,000 distinct CDR3 sequences, 24% occurring once. V lost 2 bases, J lost 0 bases, and 4 bases stayed unmatched. The length of the CDR3 is 18 residues. Germline CDR1 SGHTA, CDR2 FQGNSA. This clonotype was recorded many times. Antigen unknown. Source material: glioma tissue, nonneoplastic brain tissue, or PBMCs (not recorded which). This receptor was identified in a human donor with low-grade glioma or glioblastoma, undergoing nonglioma brain surgery, or in good health (not recorded which). The rearrangement uses TRBV7-2 and TRBJ2-1; 13 bases are a match to TRBD2. The CDR3 sequence is CASSLRTSGGSSYNEQFF. As DNA, the CDR3 is TGTGCCAGCAGCTTAAGGACTAGCGGGGGCAGCTCCTACAATGAGCAGTTCTTC.